The present T cell receptor (beta chain) was sequenced within a study of blood T cell repertoires in COVID-19. Study details: The United States, Italy and Spain supplied acute and convalescent COVID-19 samples.

CDR1 is SGHAT, CDR2 FQNNGV, per germline. This CDR3 spans 16 amino acids. V was pared by 5 bases and J by 4 bases, with 19 bases between. Measured with immunoSEQ multiplex PCR; TCRdb has only the in-frame clones, and not every one. The sample includes approximately 350,000 clones, roughly nine tenths of them seen just once. Enrolled during active infection, Seattle patients were then followed longitudinally. The chain recombines TRBV11-2 with TRBJ2-3, with a tentative D call TRBD1 (5 bases). The receptor's source is a woman aged 25 to 39 with COVID-19, enrolled during active disease. Sequencing used peripheral blood. CDR3 sequence reads: CASSTYRWGPPDTQYF. DNA for the CDR3: TGTGCCAGCAGCACCTACAGGTGGGGTCCTCCAGATACGCAGTATTTT. Drawing the rest from reference TRBV11-2 and TRBJ2-3, the complete variable domain is EAGVAQSPRYKIIEKRQSVAFWCNPISGHATLYWYQQILGQGPKLLIQFQNNGVVDDSQLPKDRFSAERLKGVDSTLKIQPAKLEDSAVYLCASSTYRWGPPDTQYFGPGTRLTVL.